The 5 T cell receptor beta chains reported below all come from one sample, sequenced in a study of T cell changes during pregnancy in multiple sclerosis. TCRdb's copy holds only in-frame clones and misses some; the assay was immunoSEQ multiplex PCR. The data show approximately 37,000 clones, about 91% seen once. Source: CD4+ T cells from peripheral blood mononuclear cells, taken in the first trimester of pregnancy. These receptor sequences come from a female donor with multiple sclerosis, enrolled in a pregnancy study.

This clone occurred a few times. The J gene is TRBJ2-3, the V gene TRBV7-9, with 7 bases that match TRBD2. The CDR3 sequence is 16 residues long. Germline V gene data show CDR1 as SEHNR and CDR2 as FQNEAQ (reference sequence). Losses at the gene ends were 5 bases for V and 2 bases for J; bases not matched to a gene: 10. The CDR3 sequence is CASSRGGTGTTDTQYF. The CDR3 DNA follows: TGTGCCAGCAGCCGCGGGGGTACAGGAACCACAGATACGCAGTATTTT.

Concerning this clone itself: Distinct nucleotide sequences in the sample also encode this CDR3. The chain links TRBV7-9 to TRBJ1-1; D is unclear. V was shortened by 1 base and J by 4 bases, with 7 bases between the two germline ends. The germline V gene has CDR1 SEHNR and CDR2 FQNEAQ (reference sequence). This CDR3 region has 13 residues. CDR3 sequence (DNA): TGTGCCAGCAGCTTAGAAGGAGGCACTGAAGCTTTCTTT. It encodes CASSLEGGTEAFF.

The gene calls are TRBV30 and TRBJ2-1, with 9 bases identical to TRBD2. Germline V gene lookup returns CDR1 GTSNPN and CDR2 SVGIG (reference sequence). The V and J ends lost 5 bases and 1 base, in that order; junction bases with no gene match: 3. This CDR3 is built from 14 residues. CDR3 sequence reads: CAWASGNSYNEQFF. The CDR3 DNA sequence: TGTGCCTGGGCTAGCGGGAATTCCTACAATGAGCAGTTCTTC.

The genes are TRBV5-1 and TRBJ2-7, with TRBD1 matching over 10 bases. J lost 4 bases, V lost 0 bases, and 4 bases had no gene match. The CDR3 spans 15 residues. Germline V lookup: CDR1 SGHRS, CDR2 YFSETQ. CDR3 loop: CASSLGGTGEYEQYF. The CDR3 coding sequence is TGCGCCAGCAGCTTGGGAGGGACAGGGGAATACGAGCAGTACTTC.

The chain couples TRBV19 to TRBJ2-1; weak D call: TRBD1 (5 bases). The CDR3 has 14 residues. Per germline, CDR1 LNHDA and CDR2 SQIVND (reference sequence). V dropped 4 bases and J dropped 4 bases, with 11 bases sitting between them. The CDR3 DNA is TGTGCCAGTAGTACCCCGACAGTTTACAATGAGCAGTTCTTC. It encodes CASSTPTVYNEQFF.